This T cell receptor beta chain was found in a study of cytomegalovirus exposure and HLA in healthy donors. Points from the study as a whole: As a later analysis showed, several of the most significant clusters appeared to be linked to common viral pathogens. Later analysis reportedly placed an Asian-associated ancestry cluster below the roughly 700-donor mean in N-insertions.

As to this clone: Its target is unknown.

The CDR3 length is 13 residues. V lost 7 bases to trimming and J lost 7 bases; unmatched junction nucleotides: 7. Germline-derived CDR1 and CDR2 are MNHEY and SVGAGI. PCR used 60 Vbeta primers and 13 Jbeta primers. Per the original methods: A follow-up analysis tallied 60 million to 85 million unique TCR beta chains, roughly 11 million shared. Assay: immunoSEQ multiplex PCR; the TCRdb copy retains only in-frame clones and omits some. The DNA gave D and trimming, while V, J and clone size come from that table. The data show about 130,000 clones, with approximately 74% seen just once and 4.3% held by the top ten.

Input material: PBMCs. V usage is TRBV6-5 and J usage is TRBJ1-2; 9 positions agree with TRBD1. The source of this sequence is a man younger than 35 in good health and CMV-seropositive. The CDR3 sequence: CASKQGALGGYTF. In nucleotides, the CDR3 is TGTGCCAGCAAACAGGGGGCGCTGGGTGGCTACACCTTC.